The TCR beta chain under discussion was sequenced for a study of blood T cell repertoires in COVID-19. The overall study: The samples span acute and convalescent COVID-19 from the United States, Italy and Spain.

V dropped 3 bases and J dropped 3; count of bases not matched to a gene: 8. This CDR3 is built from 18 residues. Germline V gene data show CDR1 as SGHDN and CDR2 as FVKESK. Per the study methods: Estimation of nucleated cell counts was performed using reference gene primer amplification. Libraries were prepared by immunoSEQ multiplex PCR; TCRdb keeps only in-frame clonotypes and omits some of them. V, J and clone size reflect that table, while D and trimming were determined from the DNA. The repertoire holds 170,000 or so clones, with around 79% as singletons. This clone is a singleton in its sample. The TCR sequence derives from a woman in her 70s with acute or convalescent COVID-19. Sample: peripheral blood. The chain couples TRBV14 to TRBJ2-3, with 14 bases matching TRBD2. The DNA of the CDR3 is TGTGCCAGCAGCCACCGTCCCGGGACTAGCGGGAGAACAGATACGCAGTATTTT. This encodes CASSHRPGTSGRTDTQYF.